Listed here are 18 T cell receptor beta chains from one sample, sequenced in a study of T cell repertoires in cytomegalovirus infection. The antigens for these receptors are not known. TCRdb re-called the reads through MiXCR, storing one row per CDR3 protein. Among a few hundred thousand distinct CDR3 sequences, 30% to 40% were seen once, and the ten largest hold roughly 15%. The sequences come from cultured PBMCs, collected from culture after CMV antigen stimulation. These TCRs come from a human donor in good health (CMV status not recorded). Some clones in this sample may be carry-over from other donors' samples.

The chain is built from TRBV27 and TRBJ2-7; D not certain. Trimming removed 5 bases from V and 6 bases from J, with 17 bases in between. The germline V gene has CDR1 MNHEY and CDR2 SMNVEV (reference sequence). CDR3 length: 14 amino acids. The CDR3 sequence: CASSLSSPVREQYF. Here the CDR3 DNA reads TGTGCCAGCAGTCTCTCTTCGCCTGTTCGCGAGCAGTACTTC.

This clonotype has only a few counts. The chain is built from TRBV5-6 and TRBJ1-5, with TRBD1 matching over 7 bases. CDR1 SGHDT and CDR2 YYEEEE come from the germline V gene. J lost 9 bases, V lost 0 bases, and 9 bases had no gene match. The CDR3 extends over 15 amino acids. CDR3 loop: CASSLGQVPGGPQHF. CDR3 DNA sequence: TGTGCCAGCAGCTTGGGACAGGTCCCAGGGGGGCCCCAGCATTTT.

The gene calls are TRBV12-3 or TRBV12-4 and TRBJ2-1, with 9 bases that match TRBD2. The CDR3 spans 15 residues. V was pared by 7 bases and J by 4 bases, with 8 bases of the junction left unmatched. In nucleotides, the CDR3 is TGTGCCAGCACCCCGACTAGCGGCAAATACAATGAGCAGTTCTTC. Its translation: CASTPTSGKYNEQFF.

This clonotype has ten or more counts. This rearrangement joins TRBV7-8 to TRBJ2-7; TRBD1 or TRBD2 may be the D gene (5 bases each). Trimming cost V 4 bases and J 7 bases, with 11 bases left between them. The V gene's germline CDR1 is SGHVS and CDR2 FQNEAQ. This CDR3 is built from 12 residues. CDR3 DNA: TGTGCCAGCAGCTCAGGGCCGGGAGAGCAGTACGTC. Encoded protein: CASSSGPGEQYV.

CDR3 DNA: TGCAGTGCTAGCAGGCGTCTAGCGGGAGTAAAGACCCAGTACTTC. It codes for CSASRRLAGVKTQYF. The chain uses TRBV20-1 and TRBJ2-5, with 10 positions matching TRBD2. With V trimmed by 3 bases and J by 6 bases, 10 bases remained unmatched. The CDR3 is 15 amino acids. CDR1 is DFQATT and CDR2 is SNEGSKA in the germline V gene (reference sequence).

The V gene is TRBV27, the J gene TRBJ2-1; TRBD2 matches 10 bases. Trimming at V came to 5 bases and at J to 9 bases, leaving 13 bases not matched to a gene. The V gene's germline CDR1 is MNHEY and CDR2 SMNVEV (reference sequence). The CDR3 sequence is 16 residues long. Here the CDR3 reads CASSQLMPGTSVEQFF. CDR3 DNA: TGTGCCAGCAGTCAACTTATGCCCGGGACTAGCGTTGAGCAGTTCTTC.

The CDR3 DNA reads TGTGCCAGCAGCCCCGCCTGGGAGGAGGCCAAAAACATTCAGTACTTC. As protein: CASSPAWEEAKNIQYF. This chain links TRBV11-3 with TRBJ2-4, with D perhaps matching TRBD2 (6 bases). Germline V lookup: CDR1 SGHNT, CDR2 YENEEA. This CDR3 spans 16 amino acids. V gave up 5 bases and J gave up 1 base, with 15 bases separating them.

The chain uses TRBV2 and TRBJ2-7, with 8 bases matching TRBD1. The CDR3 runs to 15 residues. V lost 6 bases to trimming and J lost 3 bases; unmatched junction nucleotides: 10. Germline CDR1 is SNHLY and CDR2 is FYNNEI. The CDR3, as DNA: TGTGCCAGCAGAGAGAGGACAGGGCTATTCTACGAGCAGTACTTC. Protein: CASRERTGLFYEQYF.

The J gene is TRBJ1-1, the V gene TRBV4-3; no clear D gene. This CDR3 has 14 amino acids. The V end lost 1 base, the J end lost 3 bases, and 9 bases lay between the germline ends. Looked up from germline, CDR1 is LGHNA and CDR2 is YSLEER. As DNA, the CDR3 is TGCGCCAGCAGCCAAGGTGGTTGGGACACTGAAGCTTTCTTT. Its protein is CASSQGGWDTEAFF.

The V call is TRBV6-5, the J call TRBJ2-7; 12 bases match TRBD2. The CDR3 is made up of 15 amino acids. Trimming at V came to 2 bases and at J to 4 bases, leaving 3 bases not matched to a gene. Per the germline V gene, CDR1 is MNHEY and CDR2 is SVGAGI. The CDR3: CASSYSLAGGYEQYV. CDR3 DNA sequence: TGTGCCAGCAGTTACAGTCTAGCGGGAGGGTACGAGCAGTACGTC.

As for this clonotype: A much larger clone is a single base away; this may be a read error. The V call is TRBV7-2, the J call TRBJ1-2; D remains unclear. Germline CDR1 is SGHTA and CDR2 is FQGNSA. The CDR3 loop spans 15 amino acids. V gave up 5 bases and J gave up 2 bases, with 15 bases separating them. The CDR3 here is CASSLLSTVNYGYTF. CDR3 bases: TGTGCCAGCAGCCTTTTATCCACAGTGAACTATGGCTACACCTTC.

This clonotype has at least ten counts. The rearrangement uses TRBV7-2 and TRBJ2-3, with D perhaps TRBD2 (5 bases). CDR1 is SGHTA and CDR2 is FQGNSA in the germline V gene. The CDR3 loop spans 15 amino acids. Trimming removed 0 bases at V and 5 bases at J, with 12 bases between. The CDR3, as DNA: TGTGCCAGCAGCTTAGCTGTGGGAGCGCAAGATACGCAGTATTTT. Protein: CASSLAVGAQDTQYF. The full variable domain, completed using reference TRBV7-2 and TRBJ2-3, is GAGVSQSPSNKVTEKGKDVELRCDPISGHTALYWYRQSLGQGLEFLIYFQGNSAPDKSGLPSDRFSAERTGGSVSTLTIQRTQQEDSAVYLCASSLAVGAQDTQYFGPGTRLTVL.

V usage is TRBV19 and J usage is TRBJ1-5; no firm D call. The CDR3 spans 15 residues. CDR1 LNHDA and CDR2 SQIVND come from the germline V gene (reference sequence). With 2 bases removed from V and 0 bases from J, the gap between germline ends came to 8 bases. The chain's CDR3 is CASSIRDYSNQPQHF. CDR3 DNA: TGTGCCAGTAGTATACGAGATTATAGCAATCAGCCCCAGCATTTT.

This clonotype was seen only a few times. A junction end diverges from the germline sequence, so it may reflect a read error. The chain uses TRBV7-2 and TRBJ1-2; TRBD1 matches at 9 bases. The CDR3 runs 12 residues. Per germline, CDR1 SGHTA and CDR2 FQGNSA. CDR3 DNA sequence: TGTGCCAGCAGTCTCGGACAGGGGTCTATCGCCTTC. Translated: CASSLGQGSIAF.

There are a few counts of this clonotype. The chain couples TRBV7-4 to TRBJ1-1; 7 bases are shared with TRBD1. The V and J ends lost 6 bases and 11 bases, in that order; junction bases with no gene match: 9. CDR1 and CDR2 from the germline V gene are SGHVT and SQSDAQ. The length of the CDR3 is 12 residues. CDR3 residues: CASSYPTGMAFF. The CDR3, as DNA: TGTGCCAGCAGTTACCCGACAGGGATGGCTTTCTTT. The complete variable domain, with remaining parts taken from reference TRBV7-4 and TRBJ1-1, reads GAGVSQSPRYKVAKRGRDVALRCDSISGHVTLYWYRQTLGQGSEVLTYSQSDAQRDKSGRPSGRFSAERPERSVSTLKIQRTEQGDSAVYLCASSYPTGMAFFGQGTRLTVV.

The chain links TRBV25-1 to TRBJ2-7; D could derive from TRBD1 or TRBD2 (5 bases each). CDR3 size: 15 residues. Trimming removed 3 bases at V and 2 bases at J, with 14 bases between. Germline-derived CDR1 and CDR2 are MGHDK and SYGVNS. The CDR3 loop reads CASSEGWGITYEQYF. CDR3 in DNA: TGTGCCAGCAGTGAGGGGTGGGGGATTACCTACGAGCAGTACTTC.

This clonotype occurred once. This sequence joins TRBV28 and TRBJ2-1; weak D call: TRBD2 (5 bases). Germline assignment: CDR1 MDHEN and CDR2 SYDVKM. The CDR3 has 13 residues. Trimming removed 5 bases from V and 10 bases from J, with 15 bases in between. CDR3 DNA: TGTGCCAGCAGTCATCTAGCAGCGCAGGAGCAGTTCTTC. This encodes CASSHLAAQEQFF.

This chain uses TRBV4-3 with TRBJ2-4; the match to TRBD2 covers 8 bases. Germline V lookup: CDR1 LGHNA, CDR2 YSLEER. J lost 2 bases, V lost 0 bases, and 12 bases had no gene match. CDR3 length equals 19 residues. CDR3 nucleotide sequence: TGCGCCAGCAGCCAAGAACTACTCAGCGGGAGTATAACCAAAAACATTCAGTACTTC. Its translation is CASSQELLSGSITKNIQYF.